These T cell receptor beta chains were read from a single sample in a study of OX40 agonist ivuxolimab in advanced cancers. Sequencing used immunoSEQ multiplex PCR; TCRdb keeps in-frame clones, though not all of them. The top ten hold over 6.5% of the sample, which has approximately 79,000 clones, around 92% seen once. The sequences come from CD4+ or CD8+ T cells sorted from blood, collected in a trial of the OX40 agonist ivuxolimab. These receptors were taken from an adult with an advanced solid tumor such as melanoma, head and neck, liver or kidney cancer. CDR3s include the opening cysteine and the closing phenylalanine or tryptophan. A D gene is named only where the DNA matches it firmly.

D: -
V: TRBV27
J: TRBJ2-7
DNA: TGTGCCAGCAGTTTAATCTCAGGGCAGGGGAGTGGCTACGAGCAGTACTTC
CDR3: CASSLISGQGSGYEQYF

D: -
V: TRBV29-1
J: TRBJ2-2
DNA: TGCAGCGTTGGGGGGTCGGCAGGGAACACCGGGGAGCTGTTTTTT
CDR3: CSVGGSAGNTGELFF

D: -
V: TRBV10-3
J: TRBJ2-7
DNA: TGTGCCATCAGTGAGTCAGGAGGGTACGGGGACGAGCAGTACTTC
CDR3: CAISESGGYGDEQYF

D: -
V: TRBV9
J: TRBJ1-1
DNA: TGTGCCAGCAGCGTAGATACAGATGAAGCTTTCTTT
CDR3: CASSVDTDEAFF

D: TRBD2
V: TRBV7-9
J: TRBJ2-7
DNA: TGTGCCAGCAGGACTAGCGGGGCCGAGCAGTACTTC
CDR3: CASRTSGAEQYF

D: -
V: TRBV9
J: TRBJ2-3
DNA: TGTGCCAGCAACCGTGGGGCAACTAGCACAGATACGCAGTATTTT
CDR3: CASNRGATSTDTQYF

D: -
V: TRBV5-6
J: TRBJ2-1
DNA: TGTGCCAGCAGCTTCCGGGGCCCCTACAATGAGCAGTTCTTC
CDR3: CASSFRGPYNEQFF

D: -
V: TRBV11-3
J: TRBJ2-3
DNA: TGTGCCAGCAGCTTAGGGATCGGGTCAGATACGCAGTATTTT
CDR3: CASSLGIGSDTQYF

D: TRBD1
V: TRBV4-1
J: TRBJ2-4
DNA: TGCGCCAGCAGCCCCTCCGGGACAGGGATAAACATTCAGTACTTC
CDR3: CASSPSGTGINIQYF

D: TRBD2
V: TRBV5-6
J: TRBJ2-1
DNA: TGTGCCAGCAGCTTGTTCCTAGCGGGGGGCCCACCTTACAATGAGCAGTTCTTC
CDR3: CASSLFLAGGPPYNEQFF

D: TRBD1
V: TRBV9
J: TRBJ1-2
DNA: TGTGCCAGCAGCGCCCGGACAGGGACAAACTATGGCTACACCTTC
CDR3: CASSARTGTNYGYTF

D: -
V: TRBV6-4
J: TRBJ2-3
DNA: TGTGCCAGCAGTTTATTGTCGGCTAGCCGAGGCACAGATACGCAGTATTTT
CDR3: CASSLLSASRGTDTQYF

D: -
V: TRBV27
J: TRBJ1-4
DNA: TGTGCCAGCAGAGGTTTCGCTAATGAAAAACTGTTTTTT
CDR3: CASRGFANEKLFF

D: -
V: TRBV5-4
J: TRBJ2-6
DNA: TGTGCCAGCAGCGTGGACAGCTCTGGGGCCAACGTCCTGACTTTC
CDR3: CASSVDSSGANVLTF

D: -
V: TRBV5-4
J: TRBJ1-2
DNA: TGTGCCAGCAGCCCGGACAGTCCGAACTATGGCTACACCTTC
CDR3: CASSPDSPNYGYTF

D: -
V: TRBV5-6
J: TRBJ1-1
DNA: TGTGCCAGCAGCTTGGGGAGTGGGGAGGAAGCTTTCTTT
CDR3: CASSLGSGEEAFF

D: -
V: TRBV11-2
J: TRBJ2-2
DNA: TGTGCCAGCAGCTTAAAGAGCGGTCTGAACACCGGGGAGCTGTTTTTT
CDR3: CASSLKSGLNTGELFF

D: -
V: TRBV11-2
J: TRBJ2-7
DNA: TGTGCCAGCAACCCGCCGGGTGTTGCCTCCTACGAGCAGTACTTC
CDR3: CASNPPGVASYEQYF